This TCR beta chain came from a study of T-cell memory formation after mild COVID-19 (dated by TCRdb to about 2021). At the level of the whole study: TCR sequence clusters from the two donors were found to be largely donor specific. In a couple of donors, T-cell clones that expanded and contracted after mild COVID-19 were tracked by sequencing TCRalpha and TCRbeta repertoires over time. The cohort was made up of two young adult volunteers, one female and one male, who were previously healthy.

PBMCs were isolated by Ficoll-Paque density gradient centrifugation. Sequenced using an Illumina NovaSeq 6000. Using 5'RACE with constant-segment primers, TCRalpha and TCRbeta cDNA libraries were constructed, with sample barcodes and unique molecular identifiers added in the process. Trizol reagent was used to extract RNA from every sample. Amplification of the libraries took two PCR steps, and the second step added a second sample barcode plus Illumina TruSeq adapters. Sequencing of the libraries was done on an Illumina NovaSeq, producing 2 x 150 bp paired-end reads. As for the authors' bioinformatics: The reads were demultiplexed and collapsed into UMI-guided consensus sequences using migec v1.2.7. Using mixcr v2.1.11, UMI consensuses were aligned to TRA and TRB V and J templates and then assembled into clonotypes. Clonotypes were classified as expanded or contracted when called significant by both edgeR and NoisET, with noise models trained on biological replicates. For edgeR calls, a false discovery rate-adjusted p below 0.01 and a log2 fold-change threshold of 1 were applied. As an exploratory analysis of dynamics, max-normalized trajectories of the 1000 most abundant clonotypes were examined by PCA with hierarchical clustering. Separately sequenced CD4+ and CD8+ repertoires were used to assign the CD4 or CD8 phenotype of responding clones. TCRdb reran the public reads through fastp at Q25 and MiXCR, keeping productive beta chains. Rows are combined by CDR3 protein, so each entry shows the most common genes and DNA. These V and J calls rely on TCRdb rather than the paper's analysis. This sample is represented by 550,000 to 700,000 distinct CDR3 sequences; roughly 18% of them were singletons. About 12% of the sample is taken by the ten largest.

Findings and caveats that apply to the study as a whole: The detection of some responding clones in pre-infection memory suggests that pre-existing cross-reactive memory T cells joined the SARS-CoV-2 response. Only a couple of mild cases were covered in the study, and larger cohorts including severe cases with pre-infection samples were considered necessary. SARS-CoV-2 specificity was not confirmed for the second-wave clones peaking on day 37. Contracting CD4+ clones were found mainly in CM and EM memory subsets, while CD8+ clones were enriched in EMRA. Clones that contracted from day 15 to 85 showed balanced CD4/CD8 phenotypes, whereas a second wave of clones that expanded from day 15 to 37 leaned towards CD4+.

In the case of this clonotype: Its antigen has not been determined. No qualities accompany the bases; no much larger clone lies one base away.

Deletion took 3 bases off V and 2 bases off J, with a span of 12 bases between the germline ends. Including the terminal cysteine and phenylalanine, the CDR3 comprises 15 residues. The kept DNA is CDR3 alone, 45 bases in frame from the first base. The rearrangement combines TRBV12-3 or TRBV12-4 with TRBJ2-3; no D gene can be assigned with confidence. The TCR was taken from an adult woman who had mild COVID-19 (a few samples of this study predate the infection). The sample titles of this study are shuffled in the database, so cell type and time point are left out; the donor was told from shared clones. Input material: PBMCs or a T cell subset sorted from them (not recorded which). The CDR3 has the sequence CASSFASSYTDTQYF. Here is the DNA: TGTGCCAGCAGTTTCGCTAGTTCCTACACAGATACGCAGTATTTT.